This T cell receptor (beta chain) was observed in a study of blood T cell repertoires in COVID-19. At the level of the study: Samples of COVID-19 (acute and convalescent) were obtained from the United States, Italy and Spain. Nucleic acid was either cDNA or gDNA, and it came from T cells, B-cell-depleted T cells, or PBMCs.

Original handling: Reference gene primer amplification gave nucleated cell count estimates. TCRdb's copy holds only in-frame clones and misses some; the assay was immunoSEQ multiplex PCR. V and J calls and clone size are copied from that table; D and trimming were computed from the DNA. The sample comprises around 360,000 clones, around 87% of which are singletons, and more than 9% rests with the top ten. Seattle's enrolled individuals joined amid active infection and were then monitored longitudinally. Germline V CDR1 and CDR2: KGHDR, SFDVKD. This CDR3 region has 11 residues. The V and J ends lost 7 bases and 14 bases respectively, with 14 bases between them. This clone was recorded only once.

This rearrangement joins TRBV24-1 to TRBJ2-1; tentative D call: TRBD2 (5 bases). Source material: peripheral blood. The sequence derives from a woman aged 25 to 39 with COVID-19, enrolled during active disease. The CDR3 sequence is CATSRGSEEFF. In DNA form, the CDR3 reads TGTGCCACCAGCCGGGGTTCGGAGGAGTTCTTC.